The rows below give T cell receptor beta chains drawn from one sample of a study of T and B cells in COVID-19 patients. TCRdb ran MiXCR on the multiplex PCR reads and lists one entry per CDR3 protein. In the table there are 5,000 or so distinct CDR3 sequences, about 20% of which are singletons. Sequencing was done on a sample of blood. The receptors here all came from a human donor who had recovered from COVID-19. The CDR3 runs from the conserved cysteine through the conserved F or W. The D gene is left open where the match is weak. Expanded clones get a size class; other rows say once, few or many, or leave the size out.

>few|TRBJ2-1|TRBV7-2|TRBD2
CASRKLGTSEQFF
TGTGCCAGCAGAAAATTAGGGACTAGCGAGCAGTTCTTC
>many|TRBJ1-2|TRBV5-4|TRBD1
CASSFIRGLTYGYTF
TGTGCCAGCAGCTTCATTAGGGGGCTAACCTATGGCTACACCTTC
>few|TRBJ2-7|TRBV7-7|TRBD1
CASSRDRGYEQYF
TGTGCCAGCAGCCGGGACAGGGGATACGAGCAGTACTTC
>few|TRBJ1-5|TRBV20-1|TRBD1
CSARIQGSYNQPQHF
TGCAGTGCTAGGATACAGGGGTCCTACAATCAGCCCCAGCATTTT
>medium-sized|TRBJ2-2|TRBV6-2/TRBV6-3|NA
CASSQWVGKGSNTGELFF
TGTGCCAGCAGCCAATGGGTTGGAAAAGGATCGAACACCGGGGAGCTGTTTTTT
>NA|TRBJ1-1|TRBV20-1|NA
CSVTQGFDTEAFF
TGCAGTGTTACTCAGGGGTTTGACACTGAAGCTTTCTTT
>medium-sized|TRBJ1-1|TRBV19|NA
CASSISFREAFF
TGTGCCAGTAGTATATCGTTCCGTGAAGCTTTCTTT
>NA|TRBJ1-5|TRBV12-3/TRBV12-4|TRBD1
CASRSGGAIGNQPQHF
TGTGCCAGCAGATCAGGGGGCGCGATAGGCAATCAGCCCCAGCATTTT
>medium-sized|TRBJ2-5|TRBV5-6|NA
CASSHLVGGSGSKETQYF
TGTGCCAGCAGTCACTTGGTTGGTGGGAGTGGGTCCAAAGAGACCCAGTACTTC
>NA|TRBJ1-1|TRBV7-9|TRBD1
CASRTGGVWDTEAFF
TGTGCCAGCAGGACAGGGGGCGTATGGGACACTGAAGCTTTCTTT
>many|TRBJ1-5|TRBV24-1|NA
CATSEGHQPQHF
TGTGCCACTTCGGAAGGTCATCAGCCCCAGCATTTT
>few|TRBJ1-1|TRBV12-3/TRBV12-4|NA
CASSYRVEAFF
TGTGCCAGCAGTTACAGGGTTGAAGCTTTCTTT
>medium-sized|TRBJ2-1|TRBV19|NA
CASSILGRSKSSYNEQFF
TGTGCCAGTAGTATCTTGGGGCGTTCGAAGAGCTCCTACAATGAGCAGTTCTTC
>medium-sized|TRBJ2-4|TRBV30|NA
CAWTPGPGNIQYF
TGTGCCTGGACTCCGGGCCCAGGGAACATTCAGTACTTC
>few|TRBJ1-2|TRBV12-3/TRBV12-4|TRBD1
CASSTGVASGYTF
TGTGCCAGCAGTACAGGGGTGGCCTCGGGCTACACCTTC
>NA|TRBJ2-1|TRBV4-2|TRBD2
CASSQDATSGRNEQFF
TGCGCCAGCAGCCAAGATGCGACTAGCGGGAGGAATGAGCAGTTCTTC
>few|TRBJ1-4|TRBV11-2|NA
CASSFRRPNEKLFF
TGTGCCAGCAGCTTCAGGCGCCCAAATGAAAAACTGTTTTTT
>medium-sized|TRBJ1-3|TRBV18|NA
CASSPSTDISGNTIYF
TGTGCCAGCTCACCCTCGACAGACATCTCTGGAAACACCATATATTTT
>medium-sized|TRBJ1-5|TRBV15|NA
CATSLDGLNQPQHF
TGTGCCACCAGCCTTGACGGACTCAATCAGCCCCAGCATTTT
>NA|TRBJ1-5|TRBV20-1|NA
CSASGRRSNQPQHF
TGCAGTGCTAGTGGGCGGAGGAGCAATCAGCCCCAGCATTTT
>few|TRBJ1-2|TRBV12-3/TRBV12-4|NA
CASSLYGGGMYGYTF
TGTGCCAGCAGTTTATACGGGGGGGGAATGTATGGCTACACCTTC
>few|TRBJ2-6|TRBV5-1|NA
CASSLEVAEGANVLTF
TGCGCCAGCAGCTTGGAAGTGGCAGAGGGGGCCAACGTCCTGACTTTC
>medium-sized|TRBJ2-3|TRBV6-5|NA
CASTGESGTDTQYF
TGTGCCAGCACCGGAGAGTCAGGAACAGATACGCAGTATTTT
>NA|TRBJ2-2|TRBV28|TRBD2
CASSFPGGSGELFF
TGTGCCAGCAGTTTCCCGGGAGGTTCCGGGGAGCTGTTTTTT
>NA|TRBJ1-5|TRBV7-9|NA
CASSLVRGLSNQPQHF
TGTGCCAGCAGCTTAGTGAGGGGGTTGAGCAATCAGCCCCAGCATTTT
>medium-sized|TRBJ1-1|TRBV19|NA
CASSPSTGGRSTEAFF
TGTGCCAGTAGCCCCTCGACGGGGGGCCGGAGCACTGAAGCTTTCTTT
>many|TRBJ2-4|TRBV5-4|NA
CASSPTQDKNIQYF
TGTGCCAGCAGCCCAACTCAAGACAAAAACATTCAGTACTTC
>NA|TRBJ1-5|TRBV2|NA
CASTLRGLGQPQHF
TGTGCCAGCACTCTTCGGGGGCTCGGTCAGCCCCAGCATTTT
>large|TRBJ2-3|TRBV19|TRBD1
CASSPQGVGADTQYF
TGTGCCAGTAGCCCTCAGGGGGTTGGGGCAGATACGCAGTATTTT
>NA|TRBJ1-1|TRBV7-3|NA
CASSLNAGGYFPTEAFF
TGTGCCAGCAGCTTAAATGCCGGGGGGTACTTTCCTACTGAAGCTTTCTTT
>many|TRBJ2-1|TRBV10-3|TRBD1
CAIRPTGGTYNEQFF
TGTGCCATCAGACCGACAGGGGGCACCTACAATGAGCAGTTCTTC
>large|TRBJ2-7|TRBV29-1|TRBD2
CSVGGLAGGPLRDEQYF
TGCAGCGTTGGGGGGCTAGCGGGAGGGCCTCTAAGGGACGAGCAGTACTTC
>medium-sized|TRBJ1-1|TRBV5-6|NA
CASSFRTTGGPRTEAFF
TGTGCCAGCAGCTTCCGGACAACGGGAGGGCCGAGGACTGAAGCTTTCTTT
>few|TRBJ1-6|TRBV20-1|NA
CSASPQGRSSYNSPLHF
TGCAGTGCTTCCCCCCAGGGGCGGAGCTCCTATAATTCACCCCTCCACTTT
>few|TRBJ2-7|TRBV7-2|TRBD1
CASSLTPPGQVILAYEQYF
TGTGCCAGCAGCTTAACCCCTCCGGGACAGGTGATCCTTGCCTACGAGCAGTACTTC
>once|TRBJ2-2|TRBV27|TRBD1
CASSAGTGGTGELFF
TGTGCCAGCAGTGCCGGGACAGGGGGCACCGGGGAGCTGTTTTTT
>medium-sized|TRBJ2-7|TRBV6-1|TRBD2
CASSESGQREGYEQYF
TGTGCCAGCAGTGAATCAGGCCAGCGGGAGGGTTACGAGCAGTACTTC
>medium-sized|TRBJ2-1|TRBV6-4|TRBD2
CASSAGTSATHEQFF
TGTGCCAGCAGCGCCGGGACTAGCGCGACCCATGAGCAGTTCTTC
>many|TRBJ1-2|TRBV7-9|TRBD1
CASSQGGQGYGYTF
TGTGCCAGCAGCCAGGGGGGACAGGGTTATGGCTACACCTTC
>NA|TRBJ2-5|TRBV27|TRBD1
CASRPTDRGLTGETQYF
TGTGCCAGCAGACCCACGGACAGGGGGCTCACCGGGGAGACCCAGTACTTC
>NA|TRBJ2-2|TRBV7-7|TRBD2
CASSPLAGTGELFF
TGTGCTAGCAGCCCCTTAGCGGGAACCGGGGAGCTGTTTTTT
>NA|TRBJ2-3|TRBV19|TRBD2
CASSRAGAITDTQYF
TGTGCCAGTAGTAGAGCGGGAGCAATCACAGATACGCAGTATTTT
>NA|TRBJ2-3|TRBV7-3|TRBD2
CASSFRGGEQYF
TGTGCCAGCAGCTTCCGCGGGGGGGAGCAGTATTTT
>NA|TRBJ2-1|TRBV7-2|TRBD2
CASSLAETGGLHEQFF
TGTGCCAGCAGCTTAGCGGAAACGGGAGGGCTGCATGAGCAGTTCTTC
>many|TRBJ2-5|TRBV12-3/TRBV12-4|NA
CASSLAVSAAQYF
TGTGCCAGCAGTTTAGCGGTTTCGGCGGCCCAGTACTTC
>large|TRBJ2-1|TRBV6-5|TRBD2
CASSYLLAGGDEQFF
TGTGCCAGCAGTTACTTACTAGCGGGGGGGGATGAGCAGTTCTTC
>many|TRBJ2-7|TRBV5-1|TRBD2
CASSLGSSGIYEQYF
TGCGCCAGCAGCTTGGGGTCTAGCGGGATCTACGAGCAGTACTTC
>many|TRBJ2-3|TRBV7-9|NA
CASSRNRAPDTQYF
TGTGCCAGCAGCCGAAATAGGGCGCCAGATACGCAGTATTTT
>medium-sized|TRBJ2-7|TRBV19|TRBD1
CASSIDRGPSYEQYF
TGTGCCAGTAGTATCGACAGGGGGCCTTCCTACGAGCAGTACTTC
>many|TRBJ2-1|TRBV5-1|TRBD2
CASSSGLAHNEQFF
TGCGCCAGCAGCTCCGGACTAGCTCACAATGAGCAGTTCTTC
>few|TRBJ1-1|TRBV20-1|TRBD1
CSAMTGGWTEAFF
TGCAGTGCCATGACAGGGGGCTGGACTGAAGCTTTCTTT
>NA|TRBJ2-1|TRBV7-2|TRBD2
CASSEAGGPDEQFF
TGTGCCAGCTCCGAGGCGGGGGGGCCCGATGAGCAGTTCTTC
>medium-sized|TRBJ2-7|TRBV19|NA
CASSKYGTETYEQYF
TGTGCCAGTAGTAAATACGGGACGGAGACCTACGAGCAGTACTTC
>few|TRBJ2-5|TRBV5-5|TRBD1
CASSLGTGGLETQYF
TGTGCCAGCAGCCTTGGTACAGGGGGCTTAGAGACCCAGTACTTC